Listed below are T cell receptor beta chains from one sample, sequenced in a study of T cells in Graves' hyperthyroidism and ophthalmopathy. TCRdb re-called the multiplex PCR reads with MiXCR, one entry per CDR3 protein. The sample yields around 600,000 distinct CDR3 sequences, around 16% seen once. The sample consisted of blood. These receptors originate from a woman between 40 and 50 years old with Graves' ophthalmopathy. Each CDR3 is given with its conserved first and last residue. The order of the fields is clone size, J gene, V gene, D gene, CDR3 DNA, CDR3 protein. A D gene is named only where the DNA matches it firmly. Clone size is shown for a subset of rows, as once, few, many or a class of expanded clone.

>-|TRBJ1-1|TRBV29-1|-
TGCAGCGTTGCCCCACTCGCCTCCACTGAAGCTTTCTTT
CSVAPLASTEAFF
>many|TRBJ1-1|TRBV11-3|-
TGTGCCAGCAGCTTAGCGATGACAGCGAACACTGAAGCTTTCTTT
CASSLAMTANTEAFF
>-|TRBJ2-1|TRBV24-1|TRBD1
TGTGCCACCAGTGATACAGGACAGGGCTCCTACAATGAGCAGTTCTTC
CATSDTGQGSYNEQFF
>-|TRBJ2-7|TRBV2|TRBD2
TGTGCCAGCAGTGGAACCGGGACTAGCGGGAGAGAGCAGTACTTC
CASSGTGTSGREQYF
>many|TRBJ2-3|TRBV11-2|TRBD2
TGTGCCAGCACCCAAGGCGGGAGGGCCGGGACAGATACGCAGTATTTT
CASTQGGRAGTDTQYF
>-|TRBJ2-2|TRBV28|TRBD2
TGTGCCAGCAGAGGGACTAGCGGGAGGGGGTTTGGCACCGGGGAGCTGTTTTTT
CASRGTSGRGFGTGELFF
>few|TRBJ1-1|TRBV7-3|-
TGTGCCAGCATCGGACAGACGCCTCTGCGCGCTTTCTTT
CASIGQTPLRAFF
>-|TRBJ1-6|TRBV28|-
TGTGCCAGCAGTAACCCCGGGGGAGGTCATTCACCCCTCCACTTT
CASSNPGGGHSPLHF
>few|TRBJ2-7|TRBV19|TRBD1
TGTGCCAGTAGTATTTCCCCGACAGGGACGATATACGCCGACCAGTACTTC
CASSISPTGTIYADQYF
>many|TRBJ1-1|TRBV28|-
TGTGCCAGCAGTTTACAACCACTCATGGCCACTGAAGCTTTCTTT
CASSLQPLMATEAFF